Below are 2 T cell receptor beta chains sequenced from a single sample in a study of blood T cell repertoires in COVID-19. Method: immunoSEQ multiplex PCR; TCRdb's copy keeps in-frame clones and lacks some. Among approximately 270,000 clones listed, 70% to 90% were seen once. The sequencing sample was made of PBMCs or T cells enriched from blood (not recorded which). Every receptor here comes from a woman aged 25 to 45 who had recovered from COVID-19.

The chain is built from TRBV6-2 or TRBV6-3 and TRBJ2-6; a weak D match, TRBD1 (8 bases). The germline V gene has CDR1 MNHEY and CDR2 SVGEGT. The CDR3 length is 19 residues. V lost 0 bases, J lost 2 bases, and 17 bases lay in between. The CDR3 here is CASSYSTGGAHTGANVLTF. The CDR3 coding sequence is TGTGCCAGCAGTTACTCAACAGGGGGGGCCCATACTGGGGCCAACGTCCTGACTTTC.

The rearrangement joins TRBV29-1 to TRBJ1-1, with D possibly matching TRBD1 (6 bases). The CDR3 contains 14 residues. The V end lost 4 bases, the J end lost 11 bases, and 23 bases lay between the germline ends. Germline loops: CDR1 SQVTM, CDR2 ANQGSEA. CDR3 amino acids: CSVVHGTSFDGAFF. DNA of the CDR3: TGCAGCGTTGTCCACGGGACATCGTTTGATGGGGCTTTCTTT. Drawing the rest from reference TRBV29-1 and TRBJ1-1, the complete variable domain is SAVISQKPSRDICQRGTSLTIQCQVDSQVTMMFWYRQQPGQSLTLIATANQGSEATYESGFVIDKFPISRPNLTFSTLTVSNMSPEDSSIYLCSVVHGTSFDGAFFGQGTRLTVV.